One and the same sample provided the 10 T cell receptor beta chains below, sequenced in a study of blood T cell repertoires in COVID-19. This table comes from immunoSEQ multiplex PCR, and its TCRdb copy is limited to in-frame clones, with some not included. The table records tens of thousands of clones, roughly nine tenths of them present only once. Material: peripheral blood. The receptors were sampled from a man aged 45-65 years with active COVID-19.

This sequence joins TRBV30 and TRBJ1-5; D gene unclear. Trimming removed 2 bases from V and 12 bases from J, with 17 bases in between. The CDR3 has 13 residues. Germline values: CDR1 GTSNPN, CDR2 SVGIG (reference sequence). This chain's CDR3 is CAWSTGNSEVQHF. CDR3 DNA sequence: TGTGCCTGGAGTACGGGGAACTCCGAGGTCCAGCATTTT.

This sequence joins TRBV6-6 and TRBJ2-7; TRBD2 aligns across 9 bases. This CDR3 is built from 16 residues. Per the germline V gene, CDR1 is MNHNY and CDR2 is SVGAGI (reference sequence). After removal of 0 bases from V and 3 bases from J, the junction contained 6 bases not matched to a gene. The DNA of the CDR3 is TGTGCCAGCAGTTACTCGAAACTAGCGGGCTTCTACGAGCAGTACTTC. Protein product: CASSYSKLAGFYEQYF.

V and J are TRBV3-1 (or the pseudogene TRBV3-2) and TRBJ2-7; 7 positions agree with TRBD1. The CDR3 length is 16 residues. Germline assignment: CDR1 LGHDT and CDR2 YNNKEL (reference sequence). V shed 7 bases and J 2 bases; nucleotides not matched to a gene: 14. CDR3 sequence: CASNVIGGPTPYEQYF. CDR3 nucleotide sequence: TGTGCCAGCAATGTCATAGGGGGCCCTACCCCCTACGAGCAGTACTTC.

The CDR3 sequence: CASSTGTYEQYF. The CDR3 region has the DNA TGTGCCAGCAGTACAGGGACCTACGAGCAGTACTTC. The J gene is TRBJ2-7, the V gene TRBV12-3 or TRBV12-4; D may be TRBD1 (6 bases). Trimming shortened V by 5 bases and J by 2 bases, and 7 bases separated the two germline ends. This CDR3 is 12 amino acids long.

The rearrangement joins TRBV18 to TRBJ2-3; TRBD1 might be the D (5 bases). CDR3 length: 15 residues. V was pared by 3 bases and J by 4 bases, with 14 bases between. Germline V lookup: CDR1 KGHSH, CDR2 LQKENI. The CDR3 sequence: CASSPNLGEADTQYF. CDR3 DNA sequence: TGTGCCAGCTCACCCAATCTAGGGGAAGCAGATACGCAGTATTTT.

The chain has TRBV6-5 and TRBJ2-1, with a tentative D call TRBD2 (5 bases). Germline loops: CDR1 MNHEY, CDR2 SVGAGI. CDR3 length: 15 amino acids. Trimming cost V 2 bases and J 0 bases, with 8 bases left between them. The CDR3 is CASSYIAHSYNEQFF. In nucleotides, the CDR3 is TGTGCCAGCAGTTACATAGCGCACTCCTACAATGAGCAGTTCTTC.

The gene calls are TRBV19 and TRBJ1-2; the D gene is possibly TRBD1 (6 bases). The length of the CDR3 is 18 residues. The V gene's germline CDR1 is LNHDA and CDR2 SQIVND (reference sequence). Between the trimmed V and J ends, which lost 4 bases and 4 bases, there was a span of 25 bases. CDR3 protein: CASSRSDTRRTASYGYTF. CDR3 DNA: TGTGCCAGTAGTAGAAGTGACACCCGGAGGACAGCGAGCTATGGCTACACCTTC.

The rearrangement joins TRBV27 to TRBJ2-6; D is perhaps TRBD1 (6 bases). The CDR3 totals 15 residues. Germline CDR1 is MNHEY and CDR2 is SMNVEV (reference sequence). Trimming shortened V by 8 bases and J by 0 bases, and 11 bases separated the two germline ends. Here the CDR3 reads CASGGGPSGANVLTF. For the CDR3, the DNA is TGTGCCAGCGGGGGCGGACCCTCTGGGGCCAACGTCCTGACTTTC.

The chain employs TRBV4-2 and TRBJ1-4; tentatively, D is TRBD1 (6 bases). Trimming shortened V by 0 bases and J by 5 bases, and 13 bases separated the two germline ends. The CDR3 runs to 16 residues. Germline V gives CDR1 LGHNA, CDR2 YNFKEQ. In DNA form, the CDR3 reads TGTGCCAGCAGCCAAGATGGAGGGGGGGCCAATGAAAAACTGTTTTTT. It specifies CASSQDGGGANEKLFF.

This chain uses TRBV24-1 with TRBJ2-1, with a possible D match to TRBD2 (6 bases). The CDR3 consists of 16 residues. Per the germline V gene, CDR1 is KGHDR and CDR2 is SFDVKD. V lost 4 bases to trimming and J lost 5 bases, with 17 bases between them. CDR3 in amino acids: CATSDPTREFHNEQFF. As DNA, the CDR3 is TGTGCCACCAGTGACCCAACCCGGGAGTTCCACAATGAGCAGTTCTTC.